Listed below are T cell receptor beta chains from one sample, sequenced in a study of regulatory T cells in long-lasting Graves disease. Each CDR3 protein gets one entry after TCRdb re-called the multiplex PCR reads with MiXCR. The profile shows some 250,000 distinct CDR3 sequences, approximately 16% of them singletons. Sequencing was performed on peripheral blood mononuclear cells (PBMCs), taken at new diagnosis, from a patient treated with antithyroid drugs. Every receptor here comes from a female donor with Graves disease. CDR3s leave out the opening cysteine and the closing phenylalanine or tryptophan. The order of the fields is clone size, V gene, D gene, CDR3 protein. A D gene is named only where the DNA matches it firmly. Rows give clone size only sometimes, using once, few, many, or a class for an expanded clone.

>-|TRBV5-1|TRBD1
ASSLEGGGTDEAF
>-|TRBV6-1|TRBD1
ASSSGTGTTNYGYT
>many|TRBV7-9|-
ASSLGPGQRSRGSYNEQF
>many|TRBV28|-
ASRGLAGELF
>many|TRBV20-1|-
SAPRAGVQETQY
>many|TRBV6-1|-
ASSPNVRASTQY
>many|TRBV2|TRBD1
ASTQGGDQPQH
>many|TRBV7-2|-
ASSPSRDYGYT
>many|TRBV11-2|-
ASSLRDVSYEQY
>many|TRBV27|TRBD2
ASRSTSGSNEQF
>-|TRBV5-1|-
ASSVHAGTKGGYT
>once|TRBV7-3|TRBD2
ASSQGLFPGNEQF
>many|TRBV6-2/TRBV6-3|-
ASYTGVGQLTYEQY
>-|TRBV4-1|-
ASSQALTGNYEQY
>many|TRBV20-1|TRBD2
SAGPPSGAGVTYEQY
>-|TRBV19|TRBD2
ASSTRLAGSTDTQY
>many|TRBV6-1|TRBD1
ASRIDRDHEAF
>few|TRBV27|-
ASTLSWGTDTQY
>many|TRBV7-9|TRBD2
ASSFGLAIQETQY
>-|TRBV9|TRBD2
ASSVEGASGRVNEQF
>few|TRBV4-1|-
ASSQDPSGAWTYEQY
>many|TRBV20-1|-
SARDRRTANSPLH
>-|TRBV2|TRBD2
ASRGLAGFYEQY
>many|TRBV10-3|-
AISDIVGRTYEQY
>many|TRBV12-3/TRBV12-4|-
ASSPTRVITDTQY
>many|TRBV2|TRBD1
ASSEGTGYSNQPQH
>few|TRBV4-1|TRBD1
ASSQGGQGSIPYEQY
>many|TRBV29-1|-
SAPWYRRFCTDTQY
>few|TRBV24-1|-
ATSDSTPLSSYNEQF
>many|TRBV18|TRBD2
ASSMGGMNNEQF
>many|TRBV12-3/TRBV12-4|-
ASSSTGGDTEAF
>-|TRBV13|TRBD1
ASSVGTGNNSPLH
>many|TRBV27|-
ASRTGVGGYGYT
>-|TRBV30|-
AWSGGRTDQPQH
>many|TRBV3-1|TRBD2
ASSQGSGRAWQY
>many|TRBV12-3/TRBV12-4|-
ASSFGLEEQY
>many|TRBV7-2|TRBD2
ASSPGTSGRARGETQY
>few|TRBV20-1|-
SAREPWGRGYT
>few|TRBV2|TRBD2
ASRGGLAGEETQY
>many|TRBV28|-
ASSFAGASVEPQH
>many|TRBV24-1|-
ASASELETQY
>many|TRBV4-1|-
ASSQDRKGGGATQY
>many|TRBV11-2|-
ASTQGRTDNEQF
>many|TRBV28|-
ASRQGSYEQY
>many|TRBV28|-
ASSPTRGGVAYEQY
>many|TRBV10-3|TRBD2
AISLAGSSYEQY
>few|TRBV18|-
ASSPQAMDTEAF
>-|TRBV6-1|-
ASSEVYQYEQY
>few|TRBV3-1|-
ASSQDPDRRVGSEQF
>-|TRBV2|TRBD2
ASSEASASGGFYTDTQY
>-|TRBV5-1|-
ASSPGGADEKLF